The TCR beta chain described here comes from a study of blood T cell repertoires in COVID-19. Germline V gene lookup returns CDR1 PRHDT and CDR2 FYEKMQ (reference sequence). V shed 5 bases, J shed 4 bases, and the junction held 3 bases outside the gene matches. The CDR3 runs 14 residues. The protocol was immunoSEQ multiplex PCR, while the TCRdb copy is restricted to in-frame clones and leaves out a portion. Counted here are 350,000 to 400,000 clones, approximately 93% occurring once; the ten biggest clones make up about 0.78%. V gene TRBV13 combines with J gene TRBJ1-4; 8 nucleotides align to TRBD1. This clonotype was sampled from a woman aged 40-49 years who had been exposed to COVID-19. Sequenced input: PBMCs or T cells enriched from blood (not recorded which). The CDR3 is CASSLQGVNEKLFF. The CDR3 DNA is TGTGCCAGCAGCCTACAGGGGGTTAATGAAAAACTGTTTTTT.